This is a list of T cell receptor beta chains from one sample in a study of T cells in Graves' hyperthyroidism and ophthalmopathy. TCRdb re-called the multiplex PCR reads through MiXCR, storing one row per CDR3 protein. Of approximately 560,000 distinct CDR3 sequences listed, roughly 50% are singletons. The sample consisted of peripheral blood or thyroid tissue (not recorded which). These receptors came from a woman aged 18-30 years with Graves' hyperthyroidism. Each CDR3 is given with its conserved first and last residue.

J: TRBJ2-7; V: TRBV7-6; CDR3: CASSPQSYEQYF
J: TRBJ1-1; V: TRBV7-2; CDR3: CASSARGTQGTEAFF
J: TRBJ1-6; V: TRBV10-3; CDR3: CAICSASGDSPLHF
J: TRBJ2-7; V: TRBV10-1; CDR3: CASSDGGTIYEQYF
J: TRBJ2-2; V: TRBV4-2; CDR3: CASTRQVTTGELFF
J: TRBJ2-7; V: TRBV20-1; CDR3: CSARGGNEQYF
J: TRBJ1-5; V: TRBV24-1; CDR3: CATGPAGDPNQPQHF
J: TRBJ1-3; V: TRBV7-9; CDR3: CASNPGGGGNTIYF
J: TRBJ2-5; V: TRBV2; CDR3: CASSQDREETQYF
J: TRBJ2-5; V: TRBV11-1; CDR3: CASRSSGTVEETQYF
J: TRBJ2-5; V: TRBV7-9; CDR3: CASSVNQRETQYF
J: TRBJ1-5; V: TRBV10-3; CDR3: CAISAAGQGRNQPQHF
J: TRBJ1-4; V: TRBV29-1; CDR3: CSVGRGQGVNEKLFF
J: TRBJ1-2; V: TRBV29-1; CDR3: CSVESQGRNYGYTF
J: TRBJ1-2; V: TRBV7-9; CDR3: CASSQDQVDRYYGYTF
J: TRBJ2-7; V: TRBV5-1; CDR3: CASSWGGGTQQYF
J: TRBJ1-5; V: TRBV15; CDR3: CATSRDQLPNQPQHF
J: TRBJ2-5; V: TRBV5-1; CDR3: CASSFTTGRETQYF
J: TRBJ1-2; V: TRBV9; CDR3: CASSDIGSLSNYGYTF
J: TRBJ1-1; V: TRBV15; CDR3: CATSRGTGEAFF
J: TRBJ2-6; V: TRBV12-3/TRBV12-4; CDR3: CASSLGGLNSGANVLTF
J: TRBJ1-1; V: TRBV20-1; CDR3: CSARDLAGYTEAFF
J: TRBJ1-2; V: TRBV12-3/TRBV12-4; CDR3: CASSRRTGIGYTF
J: TRBJ1-1; V: TRBV7-8; CDR3: CASSQTLGAAFF
J: TRBJ2-2; V: TRBV5-1; CDR3: CASSLEAGHTGELFF
J: TRBJ1-1; V: TRBV6-6; CDR3: CASSYLGGTEAFF
J: TRBJ1-1; V: TRBV7-6; CDR3: CASSQGGPLANTEAFF